What follows is one T cell receptor (beta chain) and its context. Its cognate antigen is unknown. The assay was immunoSEQ multiplex PCR, and TCRdb's table has in-frame clones only and misses some. Here the sample spans 80,000 or so clones, around four fifths being singletons. Trimming removed 8 bases at V and 2 bases at J, with 17 bases between. This CDR3 region has 15 residues. Looked up from germline, CDR1 is KGHSH and CDR2 is LQKENI. This entry belongs to a study of T cell responses to AZD1222 COVID-19 vaccine. Study background: Second-dose recipients at about 4 or about 12 weeks were treated as one pooled group. Study results and caveats: Two AZD1222 administrations were followed by greater Spike-specific TCR breadth and depth. The number of AZD1222 recipients seropositive at baseline was only 6 or 7.

This TCR was recovered from an adult in good health. The rearrangement links TRBV18 to TRBJ2-3; D may correspond to TRBD1 or TRBD2 (5 bases each). The sample here was peripheral blood, taken on day 0 of AZD1222 vaccination. CDR3 sequence: CASTKPGTFTDTQYF. CDR3 bases: TGTGCCAGCACCAAGCCGGGGACGTTCACAGATACGCAGTATTTT.